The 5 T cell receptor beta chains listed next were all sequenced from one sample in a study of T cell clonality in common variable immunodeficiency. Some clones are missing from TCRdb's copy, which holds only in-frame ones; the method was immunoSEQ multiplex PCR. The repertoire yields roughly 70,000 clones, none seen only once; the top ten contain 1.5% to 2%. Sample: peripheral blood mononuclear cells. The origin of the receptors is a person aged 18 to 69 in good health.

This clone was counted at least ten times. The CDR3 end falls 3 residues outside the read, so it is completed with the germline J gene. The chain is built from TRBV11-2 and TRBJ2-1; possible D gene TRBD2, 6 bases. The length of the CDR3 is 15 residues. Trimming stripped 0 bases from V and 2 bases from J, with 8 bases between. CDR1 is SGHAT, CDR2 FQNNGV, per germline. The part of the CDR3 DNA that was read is TGTGCCAGCAGCTTAGACGGGGGAGCCTACAATGAG. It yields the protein CASSLDGGAYNE. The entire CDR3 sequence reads CASSLDGGAYNEQFF.

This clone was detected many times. CDR3 DNA (partial): TGCAGTGCTAGGTCGTTCACAGGGCACTACAATGAG. As protein: CSARSFTGHYNE. The CDR3 in its entirety is CSARSFTGHYNEQFF. The chain has TRBV20-1 and TRBJ2-1; possibly TRBD1 for D (6 bases). The read finishes 3 residues shy of the CDR3 end, and the germline J gene is used to complete it. Germline loops: CDR1 DFQATT, CDR2 SNEGSKA (reference sequence). The CDR3 sequence is 15 residues long. Trimming shortened V by 3 bases and J by 3 bases, and 15 bases separated the two germline ends.

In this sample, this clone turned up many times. The covered CDR3 bases are TGCGCCAGCAGCCTACTAGGTTACAATGAG. Its protein product is CASSLLGYNE. The whole CDR3 is CASSLLGYNEQFF. The rearrangement joins TRBV5-1 to TRBJ2-1; D may be TRBD2 (5 bases). Read coverage stops 3 residues before the CDR3 terminus; the germline J gene supplies the remainder. The CDR3 spans 13 residues. Germline CDR1 reads SGHRS; CDR2 reads YFSETQ. Trimming pared 4 bases from V and 4 bases from J, leaving 9 bases between.

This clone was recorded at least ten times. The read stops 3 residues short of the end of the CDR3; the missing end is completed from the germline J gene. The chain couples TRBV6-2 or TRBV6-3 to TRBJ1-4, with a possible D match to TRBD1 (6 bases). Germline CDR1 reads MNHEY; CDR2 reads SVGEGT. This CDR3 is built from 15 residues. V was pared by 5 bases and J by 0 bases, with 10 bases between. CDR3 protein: CASSQDSSTNEKLFF. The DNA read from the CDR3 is TGTGCCAGCAGTCAGGACAGCTCAACTAATGAAAAA.

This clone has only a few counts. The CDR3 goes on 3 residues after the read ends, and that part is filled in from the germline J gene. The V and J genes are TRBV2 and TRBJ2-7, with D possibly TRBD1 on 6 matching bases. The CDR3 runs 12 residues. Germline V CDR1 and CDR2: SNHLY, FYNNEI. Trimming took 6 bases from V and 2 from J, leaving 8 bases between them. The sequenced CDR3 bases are TGTGCCAGCAGACAGGGCGCCTACGAG. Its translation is CASRQGAYE. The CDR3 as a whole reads CASRQGAYEQYF. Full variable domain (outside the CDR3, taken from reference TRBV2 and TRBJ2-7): EPEVTQTPSHQVTQMGQEVILRCVPISNHLYFYWYRQILGQKVEFLVSFYNNEISEKSEIFDDQFSVERPDGSNFTLKIRSTKLEDSAMYFCASRQGAYEQYFGPGTRLTVT.